Below are 8 T cell receptor beta chains sequenced from a single sample in a study of monozygotic twins with inflammatory bowel disease. TCRdb derives one entry per CDR3 protein from the 5' RACE reads, leaving out DNA. This sample's table has over 350,000 distinct CDR3 sequences. Input material: blood. These receptors were obtained from a human donor with ulcerative colitis or Crohn's disease, or a healthy co-twin of an affected twin (not recorded which).

The chain combines TRBV12-3 or TRBV12-4 with TRBJ2-5; TCRdb returns TRBD1, unconfirmable since there is no DNA. This CDR3 has 14 residues. The CDR3 sequence is CASSFGPREETQYF.

The chain employs TRBV5-1 and TRBJ1-1. This CDR3 is built from 12 residues. Per germline, CDR1 SGHRS and CDR2 YFSETQ. CDR3 sequence reads: CASSLLANEAFF.

The gene calls are TRBV27 and TRBJ2-2; TCRdb proposes TRBD1, but this gene call is untestable without DNA. Germline V gene sequence: CDR1 MNHEY, CDR2 SMNVEV (reference sequence). This CDR3 contains 15 residues. The CDR3 is CASSHPGGSTGELFF.

This chain uses TRBV3-1 with TRBJ2-6; no DNA is available, so the TRBD1 call from TCRdb remains unchecked. This CDR3 is 16 amino acids long. CDR1 is LGHDT, CDR2 YNNKEL, per germline (reference sequence). CDR3 loop: CASSQAGGYGANVLTF.

The J gene is TRBJ1-2, the V gene TRBV20-1; the TCRdb call, TRBD1, lacks DNA for checking. Germline-derived CDR1 and CDR2 are DFQATT and SNEGSKA (reference sequence). This CDR3 is 14 amino acids long. The CDR3 reads CSARVITGNYGYTF.

The rearrangement uses TRBV4-1 and TRBJ2-7; TCRdb picks TRBD1, but there is no DNA to check that call. This CDR3 has 15 residues. Per germline, CDR1 MGHRA and CDR2 YSYEKL. The CDR3 is CASSQDVRGTYEQYF.

The rearrangement links TRBV28 to TRBJ2-7; lacking DNA, the TRBD1 call made by TCRdb goes unchecked. This CDR3 contains 14 residues. Germline V gives CDR1 MDHEN, CDR2 SYDVKM. The CDR3 here is CASSPTGGKSEQYF.

The chain is built from TRBV5-1 and TRBJ2-3; TCRdb's D gene call, TRBD2, goes unchecked for lack of DNA. The CDR3 consists of 16 residues. Germline V gene lookup returns CDR1 SGHRS and CDR2 YFSETQ. The CDR3 loop reads CASSPGTSGGTDTQYF.